Following are 6 T cell receptor beta chains from one sample sequenced in a study of T cells in localized non-small cell lung cancer. Sequencing was performed with immunoSEQ multiplex PCR; in TCRdb, only in-frame clones are kept and a portion is missing. The table includes under 10,000 clones, over 85% detected once. This material consisted of peripheral blood, taken before any cancer treatment. These TCRs come from a woman aged 35-75 years with stage I lung adenocarcinoma.

The chain combines TRBV2 with TRBJ2-5; 7 bases align to TRBD1. V was pared by 2 bases and J by 4 bases, with 7 bases of the junction left unmatched. The CDR3 has 15 amino acids. Germline CDR1 and CDR2: SNHLY and FYNNEI. CDR3 loop: CASSESTTGIETQYF. DNA for the CDR3: TGTGCCAGCAGTGAATCAACGACAGGGATAGAGACCCAGTACTTC.

The rearrangement links TRBV19 to TRBJ1-2; D might be TRBD1 (6 bases). From germline, CDR1 is LNHDA and CDR2 SQIVND (reference sequence). Between the trimmed V and J ends, which lost 5 bases and 3 bases, there was a span of 10 bases. This CDR3 is built from 13 residues. CDR3 in amino acids: CASSLGAYYGYTF. The CDR3 nucleotides read TGTGCCAGTAGTTTGGGGGCTTACTATGGCTACACCTTC.

The CDR3 nucleotides are TGTGCCAGCAGCCCGAGAACCAATGAGCAGTTCTTC. It translates to CASSPRTNEQFF. The chain combines TRBV7-6 with TRBJ2-1; D unresolved. V lost 5 bases, J lost 6 bases, and 8 bases lay in between. The CDR3 sequence is 12 residues long. Germline CDR1 reads SGHVS; CDR2 reads FNYEAQ.

V usage is TRBV6-1 and J usage is TRBJ2-3; TRBD2 aligns across 13 bases. The CDR3 sequence is 15 residues long. V was clipped by 7 bases and J by 6 bases; unmatched bases: 7. Germline values: CDR1 MNHNS, CDR2 SASEGT. CDR3 nucleotides: TGTGCCAGCACAGCCGGACTAGCGGGAGCTGATACGCAGTATTTT. It codes for CASTAGLAGADTQYF.

The genes are TRBV5-1 and TRBJ1-4; 10 bases align to TRBD1. The junction had 8 bases not matched to a gene; V was cut back by 8 bases and J by 7 bases. The CDR3 contains 14 residues. Germline lookup yields CDR1 SGHRS and CDR2 YFSETQ. The CDR3 bases are TGCGCCAGGCCTCTCCGGGACAGGGGTGAAAAACTGTTTTTT. Protein sequence: CARPLRDRGEKLFF.

The rearrangement joins TRBV7-2 to TRBJ1-5, with D possibly TRBD1 on 6 matching bases. The CDR3 contains 15 residues. The V gene lost 5 bases and the J gene lost 3 bases, with 14 bases spanning the gap. CDR1 is SGHTA and CDR2 is FQGNSA in the germline V gene. This CDR3 reads CASSLGGAYNQPQHF. The CDR3 region has the DNA TGTGCCAGCAGCCTGGGGGGGGCTTACAATCAGCCCCAGCATTTT. The full variable domain, with the rest looked up from reference TRBV7-2 and TRBJ1-5, is GAGVSQSPSNKVTEKGKDVELRCDPISGHTALYWYRQSLGQGLEFLIYFQGNSAPDKSGLPSDRFSAERTGGSVSTLTIQRTQQEDSAVYLCASSLGGAYNQPQHFGDGTRLSIL.